This T cell receptor (beta chain) was identified during a study of T cells in Graves' hyperthyroidism and ophthalmopathy. Using RNA transcripts as the source, TCR beta CDR3 regions were amplified. When the TCR CDR3 underwent first-round RT-PCR, the HTBI primer set was used. TCRdb reanalysed the multiplex PCR reads using MiXCR and keeps one entry per CDR3 protein. Altogether about 500,000 distinct CDR3 sequences are present, roughly 16% being singletons, with the ten largest covering 29%. The sample holds a few counts of this clonotype. There are 13 residues in the CDR3. CDR1 is MNHEY, CDR2 SMNVEV, per germline (reference sequence). V was pared by 7 bases and J by 0 bases, with 8 bases between.

The chain employs TRBV27 and TRBJ2-3; weak D call: TRBD1 (5 bases). Sequencing was performed on blood. The receptor's source is a woman in her twenties or thirties with Graves' ophthalmopathy. CDR3 protein: CASTQGSTDTQYF. The CDR3 region has the DNA TGTGCCAGCACTCAGGGTAGCACAGATACGCAGTATTTT.